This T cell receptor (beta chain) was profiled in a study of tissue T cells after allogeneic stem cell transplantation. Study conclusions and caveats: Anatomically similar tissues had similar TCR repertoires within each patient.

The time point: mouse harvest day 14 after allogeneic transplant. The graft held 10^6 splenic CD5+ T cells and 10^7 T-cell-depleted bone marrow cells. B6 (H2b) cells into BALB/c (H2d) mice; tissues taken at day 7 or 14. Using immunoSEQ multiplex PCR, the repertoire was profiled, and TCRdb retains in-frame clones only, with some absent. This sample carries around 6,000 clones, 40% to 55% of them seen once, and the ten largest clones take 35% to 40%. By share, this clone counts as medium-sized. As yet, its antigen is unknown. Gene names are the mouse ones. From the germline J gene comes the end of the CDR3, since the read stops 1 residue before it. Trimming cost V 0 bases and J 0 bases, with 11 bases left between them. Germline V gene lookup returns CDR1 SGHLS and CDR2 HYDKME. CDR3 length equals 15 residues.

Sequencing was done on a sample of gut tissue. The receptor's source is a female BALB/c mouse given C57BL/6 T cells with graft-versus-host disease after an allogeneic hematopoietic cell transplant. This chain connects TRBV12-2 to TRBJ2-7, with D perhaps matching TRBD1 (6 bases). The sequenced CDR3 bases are TGTGCCAGCTCTCTCGACGGACAGAGCTCCTATGAACAGTAC. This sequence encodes CASSLDGQSSYEQY. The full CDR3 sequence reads CASSLDGQSSYEQYF.